This entry lists 14 T cell receptor beta chains sequenced from one sample in a study of T cell responses to AZD1222 COVID-19 vaccine. Generated by immunoSEQ multiplex PCR, the TCRdb table keeps only in-frame clones and is missing some. The sample holds some 170,000 clones, more than 80% seen once. The sample consisted of peripheral blood, taken 28 days after the second dose of the MenACWY control vaccine. The origin of the receptors is an adult who received the MenACWY meningococcal vaccine as a control.

V and J are TRBV11-2 and TRBJ1-1, with TRBD1 as a possible D gene (5 bases). V shed 3 bases and J shed 1 base, with 12 bases lying between them. CDR1 and CDR2 from the germline V gene are SGHAT and FQNNGV. The CDR3 is 15 amino acids. The CDR3 region has the DNA TGTGCCAGCAGCTTTGGGCCCGGGACGAACACTGAAGCTTTCTTT. Translating gives CASSFGPGTNTEAFF. The complete variable domain, with remaining parts taken from reference TRBV11-2 and TRBJ1-1, reads EAGVAQSPRYKIIEKRQSVAFWCNPISGHATLYWYQQILGQGPKLLIQFQNNGVVDDSQLPKDRFSAERLKGVDSTLKIQPAKLEDSAVYLCASSFGPGTNTEAFFGQGTRLTVV.

The chain links TRBV28 to TRBJ2-1; 16 bases match TRBD2. CDR3 size: 19 residues. The J segment lost 7 bases and the V segment lost 7 bases, leaving 16 bases of the junction unmatched. Germline values: CDR1 MDHEN, CDR2 SYDVKM. Here the CDR3 DNA reads TGTGCCAGCACCCTACCGGGACTAGCGGGAGGGCTAAGGTTAAATGAGCAGTTCTTC. This sequence encodes CASTLPGLAGGLRLNEQFF.

The rearrangement joins TRBV7-2 to TRBJ2-3; no definite D call. The CDR3 is 13 amino acids. Germline CDR1 SGHTA, CDR2 FQGNSA. With 1 base removed from V and 8 bases from J, the gap between germline ends came to 10 bases. CDR3 sequence: CASSLDLESTQYF. DNA of the CDR3: TGTGCCAGCAGCTTAGACCTGGAGTCTACGCAGTATTTT.

The chain joins TRBV10-3 to TRBJ1-2; maybe TRBD1 (5 bases). Germline-derived CDR1 and CDR2 are ENHRY and SYGVKD. The V gene lost 1 base and the J gene lost 2 bases, with 11 bases spanning the gap. This CDR3 comprises 15 residues. CDR3 sequence (DNA): TGTGCCATCAGTGAGTGGAGGGACCGCAACTATGGCTACACCTTC. Protein product: CAISEWRDRNYGYTF.

The rearrangement links TRBV5-1 to TRBJ2-7; D is undetermined. The ends were cut back, 0 bases at V and 3 bases at J, with 13 bases in the middle. CDR1 is SGHRS, CDR2 YFSETQ, per germline. The CDR3 is 15 residues long. CDR3 amino acids: CASSLEPQAFYEQYF. The CDR3 DNA reads TGCGCCAGCAGCTTGGAACCCCAAGCGTTCTACGAGCAGTACTTC.

The V call is TRBV6-2 or TRBV6-3, the J call TRBJ2-1; 9 bases are a match to TRBD1. CDR3 size: 15 residues. J was trimmed by 3 bases and V by 3 bases; bases with no gene match: 3. CDR1 and CDR2 (germline): MNHEY, SVGEGT. The CDR3 region is CASSYLTGGYNEQFF. In DNA form, the CDR3 reads TGTGCCAGCAGTTATTTGACAGGGGGCTACAATGAGCAGTTCTTC.

J is TRBJ1-5 and V is TRBV7-3; D remains ambiguous. CDR3 length: 13 amino acids. Looked up from germline, CDR1 is SGHTA and CDR2 is FQGTGA. Trimming removed 4 bases at V and 5 bases at J, with 9 bases between. The DNA of the CDR3 is TGTGCCAGCAGCTCAGGACCATATCAGCCCCAGCATTTT. This encodes CASSSGPYQPQHF.

The gene calls are TRBV6-2 or TRBV6-3 and TRBJ2-2; the D is unclear. Germline CDR1 and CDR2: MNHEY and SVGEGT. The CDR3 length is 15 residues. V lost 5 bases, J lost 3 bases, and 13 bases lay in between. Here the CDR3 reads CASSPLAADTGELFF. CDR3 nucleotide sequence: TGTGCCAGCAGTCCCCTCGCGGCAGACACCGGGGAGCTGTTTTTT.

This clone has only one observation. V usage is TRBV18 and J usage is TRBJ2-7, with a tentative D call TRBD1 (6 bases). Trimming took 6 bases from V and 4 from J, leaving 16 bases between them. The CDR3 has 14 residues. The germline gives CDR1 KGHSH, CDR2 LQKENI. CDR3 nucleotides: TGTGCCAGCTCTCCCGGACAGATTGTTTACGAGCAGTACTTC. Protein sequence: CASSPGQIVYEQYF.

The genes are TRBV7-2 and TRBJ1-2, with 7 bases identical to TRBD1. The J segment lost 4 bases and the V segment lost 4 bases, leaving 9 bases of the junction unmatched. Germline CDR1 is SGHTA and CDR2 is FQGNSA. The CDR3 extends over 15 amino acids. The CDR3 sequence is CASSSSGGRIYGYTF. DNA for the CDR3: TGTGCCAGCAGCTCATCAGGGGGAAGGATCTATGGCTACACCTTC.

The chain recombines TRBV30 with TRBJ2-5; D might be TRBD2 (7 bases). The CDR3 runs to 14 residues. CDR1 is GTSNPN, CDR2 SVGIG, per germline (reference sequence). Between the trimmed V and J ends, which lost 3 bases and 4 bases, there was a span of 15 bases. The CDR3 loop is CAWRLGGATETQYF. DNA for the CDR3: TGTGCCTGGAGGTTGGGGGGGGCAACAGAGACCCAGTACTTC.

V gene TRBV3-1 (or the pseudogene TRBV3-2) combines with J gene TRBJ2-1; 8 bases line up with TRBD2. The trim removed 4 bases at V and 8 bases at J, leaving 10 bases unmatched. The length of the CDR3 is 15 residues. Germline CDR1 LGHDT, CDR2 YNNKEL (reference sequence). CDR3 nucleotides: TGTGCCAGCAGCCTTTTTTTAGGACTAGCAGATGAGCAGTTCTTC. This sequence encodes CASSLFLGLADEQFF.

V and J are TRBV19 and TRBJ1-2; no clear D. Trimming removed 5 bases from V and 2 bases from J, with 12 bases in between. This CDR3 contains 14 residues. In germline, CDR1 is LNHDA, CDR2 SQIVND (reference sequence). In DNA form, the CDR3 reads TGTGCCAGTAGTGGACGGACCATAAACTATGGCTACACCTTC. The encoded protein is CASSGRTINYGYTF. Variable domain in full (rest from reference TRBV19 and TRBJ1-2): DGGITQSPKYLFRKEGQNVTLSCEQNLNHDAMYWYRQDPGQGLRLIYYSQIVNDFQKGDIAEGYSVSREKKESFPLTVTSAQKNPTAFYLCASSGRTINYGYTFGSGTRLTVV.

This chain uses TRBV30 with TRBJ2-4; 9 positions match TRBD2. V was pared by 2 bases and J by 1 base, with 9 bases of the junction left unmatched. This CDR3 has 17 residues. Germline V lookup: CDR1 GTSNPN, CDR2 SVGIG (reference sequence). As DNA, the CDR3 is TGTGCCTGGAGTCTGCGGGTTAGCGGGAGTGCCAAAAACATTCAGTACTTC. Protein product: CAWSLRVSGSAKNIQYF.